This entry lists 21 T cell receptor beta chains sequenced from one sample in a study of T cell responses to AZD1222 COVID-19 vaccine. Assay: immunoSEQ multiplex PCR; the TCRdb copy retains only in-frame clones and omits some. The sample lists some 120,000 clones, less than 95% occurring once. The specimen was peripheral blood, collected on day 0 of AZD1222 vaccination. These receptors were collected from an adult in good health.

The chain carries TRBV24-1 and TRBJ2-3, with 14 bases matching TRBD2. Germline assignment: CDR1 KGHDR and CDR2 SFDVKD. V trimming: 10 bases; J trimming: 1 base; junction bases outside the gene matches: 9. The CDR3 runs to 17 residues. CDR3 sequence reads: CATGLAGVLGGTDTQYF. The CDR3 DNA reads TGTGCCACGGGACTAGCGGGAGTCCTTGGCGGCACAGATACGCAGTATTTT.

The chain is built from TRBV19 and TRBJ2-7; D remains ambiguous. The CDR3 is 14 amino acids. Trimming stripped 1 base from V and 5 bases from J, with 12 bases between. The V gene's germline CDR1 is LNHDA and CDR2 SQIVND (reference sequence). The CDR3 protein is CASSIGWQNNEQYF. Here the CDR3 DNA reads TGTGCCAGTAGTATAGGGTGGCAGAACAACGAGCAGTACTTC.

The chain links TRBV5-1 to TRBJ1-1; 8 bases align to TRBD1. The CDR3 is 15 residues long. The V gene end was trimmed by 4 bases and the J gene end by 5 bases; junction bases not matched to a gene: 10. Germline CDR1 is SGHRS and CDR2 is YFSETQ. CDR3 protein: CASSRMTGVDTEAFF. In nucleotides, the CDR3 is TGCGCCAGCAGCCGCATGACAGGGGTTGATACTGAAGCTTTCTTT.

The rearrangement uses TRBV7-9 and TRBJ1-2; D remains ambiguous. Germline V lookup: CDR1 SEHNR, CDR2 FQNEAQ (reference sequence). The CDR3 sequence is 15 residues long. V lost 1 base and J lost 0, with 9 bases in between. CDR3 amino acids: CASSLGGDANYGYTF. In DNA form, the CDR3 reads TGTGCCAGCAGCTTAGGTGGTGACGCTAACTATGGCTACACCTTC.

This clone showed up just a few times. The chain couples TRBV28 to TRBJ1-1; D gene ambiguous. V lost 3 bases and J lost 6, with 20 bases in between. Germline V lookup: CDR1 MDHEN, CDR2 SYDVKM. This CDR3 is 16 amino acids long. CDR3 nucleotides: TGTGCCAGCAGTTTTTTCTCGGCAGTCGTATTTTCTGAAGCTTTCTTT. Translating it yields CASSFFSAVVFSEAFF.

V is TRBV27 and J is TRBJ1-2, with D maybe TRBD1 (5 bases). Germline-derived CDR1 and CDR2 are MNHEY and SMNVEV (reference sequence). The CDR3 contains 13 residues. The ends were cut back, 2 bases at V and 7 bases at J, with 11 bases in the middle. As DNA, the CDR3 is TGTGCCAGCAGTTTACAGGGTCGGGTTGGCTACACCTTC. It is translated as CASSLQGRVGYTF.

This sequence joins TRBV18 and TRBJ1-3; weak D call: TRBD1 (6 bases). Germline loops: CDR1 KGHSH, CDR2 LQKENI. The CDR3 consists of 15 residues. V was shortened by 4 bases and J by 6 bases, with 16 bases between the two germline ends. CDR3 residues: CASSQGQHGANTIYF. The DNA of the CDR3 is TGTGCCAGCTCACAAGGACAGCACGGGGCAAACACCATATATTTT.

A single count supports this clone. A junction boundary mismatches the germline segment, possibly from a read error. The rearrangement uses TRBV10-3 and TRBJ2-3, with 9 bases matching TRBD2. The CDR3 totals 11 residues. Germline CDR1 and CDR2: ENHRY and SYGVKD. CDR3 region: CATSSGSTQYF. CDR3 bases: TGTGCCACCAGTAGCGGGAGTACGCAGTATTTT.

The chain carries TRBV5-4 and TRBJ1-2, with 7 bases aligning to TRBD1. The V and J ends lost 2 bases and 7 bases, in that order; junction bases with no gene match: 5. The germline CDR1 and CDR2 sequences are SGHNT and YYREEE (reference sequence). The CDR3 runs to 13 residues. The CDR3 DNA sequence: TGTGCCAGCAGCTTCGGGACAGATAGTGGCTACACCTTC. Protein sequence: CASSFGTDSGYTF.

This chain connects TRBV3-1 (or the pseudogene TRBV3-2) to TRBJ2-1; D not resolved. The length of the CDR3 is 16 residues. The V gene's germline CDR1 is LGHDT and CDR2 YNNKEL (reference sequence). Trimming took 0 bases from V and 1 from J, leaving 10 bases between them. In DNA form, the CDR3 reads TGTGCCAGCAGCCAAGATCCGAGGTCTTCCTACAATGAGCAGTTCTTC. As protein: CASSQDPRSSYNEQFF.

This clone has only a few counts. This chain links TRBV7-9 with TRBJ2-2, with 7 bases fitting TRBD2. CDR1 and CDR2 from the germline V gene are SEHNR and FQNEAQ (reference sequence). Trimming at V came to 1 base and at J to 2 bases, leaving 7 bases not matched to a gene. The CDR3 runs 17 residues. As DNA, the CDR3 is TGTGCCAGCAGCTTAGTCAAGCGGGGCACCAACACCGGGGAGCTGTTTTTT. It is translated as CASSLVKRGTNTGELFF.

The chain joins TRBV28 to TRBJ1-5, with 7 bases matching TRBD1. The CDR3 has 14 amino acids. Germline V gene lookup returns CDR1 MDHEN and CDR2 SYDVKM. With 5 bases clipped from V and 7 bases from J, the junction kept 8 bases outside the gene matches. The CDR3 is CASSPVTGWQPQHF. The DNA of the CDR3 is TGTGCCAGCAGTCCAGTGACAGGGTGGCAGCCCCAGCATTTT.

Comments on this clone: Given a much more abundant clone one base away, this may be a read error. This specimen includes other DNA sequences encoding the same CDR3. The chain combines TRBV6-2 or TRBV6-3 with TRBJ1-1, with D perhaps matching TRBD1 (5 bases). CDR1 and CDR2 from the germline V gene are MNHEY and SVGEGT. Trimming shortened V by 0 bases and J by 4 bases, and 6 bases separated the two germline ends. The CDR3 is made up of 13 amino acids. The CDR3 is CASSYSGGTEAFF. CDR3 bases: TGTGCCAGCAGTTACTCTGGGGGCACTGAAGCTTTCTTT.

CDR3 amino acids: CASSAGTGGHQPQHF. CDR3 bases: TGTGCCAGCAGTGCCGGGACAGGGGGACATCAGCCCCAGCATTTT. The chain couples TRBV6-2 or TRBV6-3 to TRBJ1-5, with 11 bases identical to TRBD1. After removal of 5 bases from V and 5 bases from J, the junction contained 5 bases not matched to a gene. From germline, CDR1 is MNHEY and CDR2 SVGEGT. This CDR3 comprises 15 residues.

A few counts support this clone. CDR3 loop: CASSLSGSEQYF. As DNA, the CDR3 is TGTGCCAGCAGCTTATCAGGGAGCGAGCAGTACTTC. The V call is TRBV5-4, the J call TRBJ2-7, with D tentatively TRBD1 or TRBD2 (5 bases each). CDR3 length: 12 amino acids. V was cut by 2 bases and J by 6 bases, with 9 bases left in between. The germline gives CDR1 SGHNT, CDR2 YYREEE (reference sequence).

The chain uses TRBV6-2 or TRBV6-3 and TRBJ1-6; possible D gene TRBD1, 5 bases. The CDR3 totals 15 residues. Germline loops: CDR1 MNHEY, CDR2 SVGEGT. Trimming stripped 5 bases from V and 8 bases from J, with 16 bases between. In nucleotides, the CDR3 is TGTGCCAGCAGTAGAGGCTCCAGGGTCGATTCACCCCTCCACTTT. Translation: CASSRGSRVDSPLHF.

The rearrangement uses TRBV5-1 and TRBJ1-1; 9 nucleotides align to TRBD1. CDR3 length: 14 amino acids. V shed 4 bases, J shed 5 bases, and the junction held 6 bases outside the gene matches. The germline V gene encodes CDR1 SGHRS and CDR2 YFSETQ. The CDR3 nucleotides are TGCGCCAGCAGCCCCGGGACAGGGATAACTGAAGCTTTCTTT. Residues: CASSPGTGITEAFF.

The chain carries TRBV28 and TRBJ2-3, with a possible D match to TRBD1 (6 bases). Germline loops: CDR1 MDHEN, CDR2 SYDVKM. V lost 3 bases and J lost 2, with 24 bases in between. This CDR3 spans 19 amino acids. CDR3 in amino acids: CASSFVAPRDKWATDTQYF. The CDR3 bases are TGTGCCAGCAGTTTTGTCGCCCCCCGGGACAAGTGGGCCACAGATACGCAGTATTTT.

As to this clone: Other DNA sequences from this sample encode an identical CDR3 as well. The CDR3 DNA follows: TGCGCCAGCAGCCCAGGGACAACAACTAATGAAAAACTGTTTTTT. As protein: CASSPGTTTNEKLFF. This chain joins TRBV5-1 and TRBJ1-4; the D gene is possibly TRBD1 (6 bases). CDR1 is SGHRS, CDR2 YFSETQ, per germline. The ends were cut back, 4 bases at V and 0 bases at J, with 10 bases in the middle. The CDR3 runs to 15 residues.

This chain joins TRBV10-3 and TRBJ1-5; D possibly corresponds to TRBD1 (5 bases). CDR3 length: 13 amino acids. Per the germline V gene, CDR1 is ENHRY and CDR2 is SYGVKD. V dropped 6 bases and J dropped 4 bases, with 10 bases sitting between them. Here the CDR3 DNA reads TGTGCCATCAGAAGAGGGGAGAATCAGCCCCAGCATTTT. Its translation is CAIRRGENQPQHF.

V gene TRBV4-1 combines with J gene TRBJ2-5, with 14 bases aligning to TRBD2. The CDR3 has 15 residues. Germline V gene sequence: CDR1 MGHRA, CDR2 YSYEKL. V lost 5 bases and J lost 5; bases outside the gene matches: 4. CDR3 sequence reads: CASSGGLAGVETQYF. The CDR3 nucleotides read TGCGCCAGCAGCGGGGGACTAGCGGGAGTTGAGACCCAGTACTTC.